This TCR beta chain was sequenced for a study of human T cells and chemical hapten exposure. The study extracted total RNA from unfractionated whole blood. What the library attached to individual cDNA molecules were unique molecular identifiers. TCRdb called the 5' RACE reads again in MiXCR, with one record for every CDR3 protein. The sample lists 110,000 or so distinct CDR3 sequences, approximately 19% occurring once. The CDR3 has 14 residues. Germline lookup yields CDR1 SGHDT and CDR2 YYEEEE. Trimming took 2 bases from V and 4 from J; bases not matched to a gene: 4. This receptor was obtained from a human donor in good health. This sequence joins TRBV5-6 and TRBJ2-3; the match to TRBD1 covers 7 bases. CDR3 coding DNA: TGTGCCAGCAGCTTTGGGACAGTTTCAGATACGCAGTATTTT. Translated: CASSFGTVSDTQYF. The entire variable domain, with the rest obtained from reference TRBV5-6 and TRBJ2-3, is as follows: DAGVTQSPTHLIKTRGQQVTLRCSPKSGHDTVSWYQQALGQGPQFIFQYYEEEERQRGNFPDRFSGHQFPNYSSELNVNALLLGDSALYLCASSFGTVSDTQYFGPGTRLTVL.